Detailed here is one T cell receptor beta chain. A read error may be the cause here, since a much bigger clone is one base away. TCRdb re-called the 5' RACE reads with MiXCR, one entry per CDR3 protein. The sample lists roughly 49,000 distinct CDR3 sequences; over 9.5% were seen once. This record comes from a study of neurological immune-mediated disorders. Time point in this sample: longitudinal time-point 3. Source material was 2 million unsorted PBMCs, stored at -80 °C in RNAlater. Sequencing used PBMCs. This TCR was recovered from a male donor with HTLV-1-associated myelopathy (HAM/TSP).

Here the CDR3 DNA reads TGCGCCAGCAGCGACAGGGATTCACCCATCCACTTT. Amino acid sequence: CASSDRDSPIHF. The V gene is TRBV10-1, the J gene TRBJ1-6; 7 bases match TRBD1. Looked up from germline, CDR1 is WNHNN and CDR2 is SYGVQD (reference sequence). This CDR3 spans 12 amino acids.